These 5 T cell receptor beta chains were all obtained from the same sample, sequenced in a study of cytomegalovirus exposure and HLA in healthy donors. The PCR contained 60 Vbeta and 13 Jbeta primers. The assay was immunoSEQ multiplex PCR, and TCRdb's table has in-frame clones only and misses some. Here the sample spans more than 90,000 clones, over 60% being singletons. Material for sequencing was PBMCs. The origin of the receptors is a man aged 25-45 years in good health and CMV-seropositive.

At least ten counts were recorded for this clone. The V and J genes are TRBV4-2 and TRBJ1-1; 9 bases align to TRBD1. Germline loops: CDR1 LGHNA, CDR2 YNFKEQ. With 6 bases clipped from V and 7 bases from J, the junction kept 6 bases outside the gene matches. The CDR3 runs to 13 residues. CDR3 sequence (DNA): TGTGCCAGCAGGGGACAGGGTCGAGGTGAAGCTTTCTTT. Encoded protein: CASRGQGRGEAFF.

This clone was seen a handful of times. The chain uses TRBV30 and TRBJ2-3; D remains ambiguous. V was trimmed by 3 bases and J by 0 bases, leaving 13 bases between them. The CDR3 totals 15 residues. Germline V gene data show CDR1 as GTSNPN and CDR2 as SVGIG (reference sequence). The CDR3 protein is CAWRVRWQSTDTQYF. DNA of the CDR3: TGTGCCTGGAGGGTTCGCTGGCAGAGCACAGATACGCAGTATTTT.

The chain couples TRBV30 to TRBJ2-3; 11 positions match TRBD2. J gave up 4 bases and V 4 bases, and 1 base lay outside the gene matches. Germline CDR1 reads GTSNPN; CDR2 reads SVGIG (reference sequence). The CDR3 extends over 13 amino acids. CDR3 nucleotide sequence: TGTGCCTGGATGACTAGCGGGGCAGATACGCAGTATTTT. Translating it yields CAWMTSGADTQYF.

On this clone: Sequence at one end of the junction differs from germline and may be a read error. This chain links TRBV5-1 with TRBJ1-2, with 7 bases fitting TRBD1. This CDR3 is 15 amino acids long. Germline V lookup: CDR1 SGHRS, CDR2 YFSETQ. The CDR3 DNA follows: TGCGCCAGCACCGTAGGGACAGTCACTAACTATAGCTACACCTTC. Its protein product is CASTVGTVTNYSYTF.

The J gene is TRBJ1-5, the V gene TRBV7-6, with 8 bases matching TRBD1. Germline V gene lookup returns CDR1 SGHVS and CDR2 FNYEAQ. Trimming removed 5 bases from V and 3 bases from J; junction bases left unmatched: 6. This CDR3 region has 15 residues. The CDR3 bases are TGTGCCAGCAGCCCCCGGACAGGGTTCAATCAGCCCCAGCATTTT. Translated: CASSPRTGFNQPQHF.